A selection of T cell receptor beta chains follows, all from one sample in a study of spatial heterogeneity in lung cancer. TCRdb itself ran the 5' RACE reads through MiXCR, one entry per CDR3 protein. This sample has a few thousand distinct CDR3 sequences, with around 7% found just once. The starting material was lung tumor tissue, obtained at surgery. The source is a female donor with early-stage non-small cell lung cancer. CDR3s include the opening cysteine and the closing phenylalanine or tryptophan. D genes are given only for firm matches. The size field reads once, few, many, or a class for an expanded clone.

j_call clone_size d_call v_call cdr3_nt cdr3_aa
TRBJ1-2 medium-sized - TRBV28 TGTGCCAGCAGTTTTTGGGCCGAAGTGTCGAACTATGAGGGCTACACCTTC CASSFWAEVSNYEGYTF
TRBJ2-1 many - TRBV12-3/TRBV12-4 TGTGCCAGCAGTTTGGGCTCCTACAATGAGCAGTTCTTC CASSLGSYNEQFF
TRBJ2-5 many - TRBV2 TGTGCCAGCAGCCAGGAAGAGGACCAGTACTTC CASSQEEDQYF
TRBJ1-2 medium-sized TRBD1 TRBV4-3 TGCGCCAGCAGCCTCTCCTTTCAGGGGGCACTCTACACCTTC CASSLSFQGALYTF
TRBJ1-5 many - TRBV6-5 TGTGCCAGCAGTTACAGGGGGAATCAGCCCCAGCATTTT CASSYRGNQPQHF
TRBJ2-3 medium-sized - TRBV5-1 TGCGCCAGCAGCCGGAGCACAGATACGCAGTATTTT CASSRSTDTQYF
TRBJ2-7 many - TRBV6-5 TGTGCCAGCAGTTACCAGCAGGGGTCCTACGAGCAGTACTTC CASSYQQGSYEQYF
TRBJ2-3 many - TRBV3-1 TGTGCCAGCAGCCAAGCTACTAGCCCAACAGATACGCAGTATTTT CASSQATSPTDTQYF
TRBJ1-1 many TRBD1 TRBV12-3/TRBV12-4 TGTGCCAGCAGTAACACAGGGGTGAACACTGAAGCTTTCTTT CASSNTGVNTEAFF
TRBJ2-1 many - TRBV29-1 TGCAGCGTTGACGAAGGCAAGGGTAGGGGGCAGTTCTTC CSVDEGKGRGQFF
TRBJ1-1 many - TRBV13 TGTGCCAGCAGCTTACAACAGGGTGAAGCTTTCTTT CASSLQQGEAFF
TRBJ1-2 medium-sized TRBD1 TRBV28 TGTGCCAGCAGTATTTCCGGGACAGGGTACTATGGCTACACCTTC CASSISGTGYYGYTF
TRBJ1-5 medium-sized - TRBV6-2/TRBV6-3 TGTGCCAGCAGTCGGTCGGTGGCAAGCGGCATCAGGCGTCAGCCCCAGCATTTT CASSRSVASGIRRQPQHF
TRBJ2-4 medium-sized - TRBV5-1 TGCGCCAGCAGCTGGGGAGATTTAGCCAAAAACATTCAGTACTTC CASSWGDLAKNIQYF
TRBJ1-1 medium-sized TRBD1 TRBV6-6 TGTGCCAGCAGTTGGGGACAGGGAGGGCGAGCTTTCTTT CASSWGQGGRAFF
TRBJ2-3 many TRBD1 TRBV7-8 TGTGCCAGCACTCCAGGGGGCATCTACACAGATACGCAGTATTTT CASTPGGIYTDTQYF
TRBJ2-5 many TRBD2 TRBV7-6 TGTGCCAGCAGCTTAGAGGGCCGACTAGCGGGGGGGCCGAGAGAGACCCAGTACTTC CASSLEGRLAGGPRETQYF
TRBJ1-1 medium-sized - TRBV5-1 TGCGCCAGCAGAAATGGTCCAGGACCTGAAGCTTTCTTT CASRNGPGPEAFF
TRBJ2-3 many - TRBV5-1 TGCGCCAGCAGCTCCGTAAGAAGCACAGATACGCAGTATTTT CASSSVRSTDTQYF
TRBJ1-5 few - TRBV20-1 TGCAGTGCTATCCCGACAGACCCCAATCAGCCCCAGCATTTT CSAIPTDPNQPQHF
TRBJ2-2 medium-sized TRBD2 TRBV7-8 TGTGCCAGCAGCTTACGCGGGAGGACCAACACCGGGGAGCTGTTTTTT CASSLRGRTNTGELFF
TRBJ2-5 many TRBD1 TRBV11-1 TGTGCCAGCAGCTTGGACAGGGGCCAAGAGACCCAGTACTTC CASSLDRGQETQYF
TRBJ2-7 many - TRBV7-2 TGTGCCAGCAGCTTAGCGGTGCTATTCGAGCAGTACTTC CASSLAVLFEQYF
TRBJ2-5 many TRBD1 TRBV7-2 TGTGCCAGCAGCTCCCCGACAGGGCTCGCGGAGACCCAGTACTTC CASSSPTGLAETQYF